One sample yielded the 2 T cell receptor beta chains listed below, sequenced in a study of blood T cell repertoires in COVID-19. Repertoires were generated with immunoSEQ multiplex PCR, while TCRdb's copy carries only in-frame clones and drops some. Of 200,000 to 250,000 clones listed, 88% are singletons. Material for sequencing was PBMCs or T cells enriched from blood (not recorded which). The receptors were gathered from a woman aged 25 to 45 who had recovered from COVID-19.

This rearrangement joins TRBV9 to TRBJ1-1; 9 nucleotides line up with TRBD1. The CDR3 consists of 12 residues. V lost 2 bases to trimming and J lost 7 bases; unmatched junction nucleotides: 0. CDR1 SGDLS and CDR2 YYNGEE come from the germline V gene. CDR3 sequence: CASSVDRGEAFF. The DNA for the CDR3 is TGTGCCAGCAGCGTGGACAGGGGTGAAGCTTTCTTT.

The genes are TRBV27 and TRBJ2-5; 12 bases agree with TRBD2. Looked up from germline, CDR1 is MNHEY and CDR2 is SMNVEV (reference sequence). The CDR3 is 15 amino acids. Trimming took 6 bases from V and 1 from J; bases not matched to a gene: 3. The CDR3 sequence is CASSETSGGQETQYF. As DNA, the CDR3 is TGTGCCAGCAGCGAGACTAGCGGGGGCCAAGAGACCCAGTACTTC.